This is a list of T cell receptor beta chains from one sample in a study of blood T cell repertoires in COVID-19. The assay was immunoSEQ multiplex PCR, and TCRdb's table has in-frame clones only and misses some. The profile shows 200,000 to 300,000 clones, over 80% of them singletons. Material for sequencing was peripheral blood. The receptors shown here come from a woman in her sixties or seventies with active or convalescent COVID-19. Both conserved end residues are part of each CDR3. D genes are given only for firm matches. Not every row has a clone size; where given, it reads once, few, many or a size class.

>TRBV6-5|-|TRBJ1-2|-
CASSYSAGEGGYGYTF
TGTGCCAGCAGTTACTCAGCAGGGGAGGGAGGCTATGGCTACACCTTC
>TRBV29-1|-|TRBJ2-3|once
CSVTLFGTSTDTQYF
TGCAGCGTTACACTCTTCGGGACTAGCACAGATACGCAGTATTTT
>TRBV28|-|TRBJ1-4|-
CASDGAGSGEKLFF
TGTGCCAGCGATGGGGCGGGGTCAGGGGAAAAACTGTTTTTT
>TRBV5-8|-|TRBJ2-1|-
CASSLWGHNEQFF
TGTGCCAGCAGCTTGTGGGGCCACAATGAGCAGTTCTTC
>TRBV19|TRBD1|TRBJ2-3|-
CASSPHRDRSTDTQYF
TGTGCCAGTAGTCCCCACCGGGACAGATCCACAGATACGCAGTATTTT
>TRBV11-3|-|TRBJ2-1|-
CASSLGVGEQFF
TGTGCCAGCAGCCTCGGGGTAGGAGAGCAGTTCTTC
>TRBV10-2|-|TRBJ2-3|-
CASSDVRPGDTQYF
TGCGCCAGCAGTGATGTCCGGCCGGGAGATACGCAGTATTTT
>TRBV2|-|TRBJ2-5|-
CASRETGSRKTQYF
TGTGCCAGCAGAGAAACAGGGAGTCGGAAGACCCAGTACTTC
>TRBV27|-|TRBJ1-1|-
CASKRDLNTEAFF
TGTGCCAGCAAACGGGATTTGAACACTGAAGCTTTCTTT
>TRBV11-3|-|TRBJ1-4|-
CASSSHTSTNEKLFF
TGTGCCAGCAGCTCCCACACATCAACTAATGAAAAACTGTTTTTT
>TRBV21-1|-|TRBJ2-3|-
CASSQVGFGVKTDTQYF
TGTGCCAGCAGTCAAGTGGGGTTCGGGGTGAAGACAGATACGCAGTATTTT
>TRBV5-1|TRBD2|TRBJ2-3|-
CASSFLAGGPSTDTQYF
TGCGCCAGCAGCTTTCTAGCGGGAGGTCCTAGCACAGATACGCAGTATTTT
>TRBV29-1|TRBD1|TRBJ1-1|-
CSVELGQGTEAFF
TGCAGCGTTGAACTGGGACAGGGCACTGAAGCTTTCTTT
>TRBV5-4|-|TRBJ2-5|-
CASSLGQSGRQETQYF
TGTGCCAGCAGCTTGGGACAATCGGGGAGGCAAGAGACCCAGTACTTC
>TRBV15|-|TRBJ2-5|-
CATSRLVDPSRGTQYF
TGTGCCACCAGCAGATTAGTGGACCCCTCCAGGGGGACCCAGTACTTC
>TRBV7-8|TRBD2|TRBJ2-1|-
CASSTSQLAVSYNEQFF
TGTGCCAGCAGCACATCCCAACTAGCGGTCTCCTACAATGAGCAGTTCTTC
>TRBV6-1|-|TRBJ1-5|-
CASSDTYSNQPQHF
TGTGCCAGCAGTGACACTTATAGCAATCAGCCCCAGCATTTT
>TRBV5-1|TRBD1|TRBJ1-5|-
CASSWTGARNQPQHF
TGCGCCAGCAGCTGGACAGGGGCCCGTAATCAGCCCCAGCATTTT
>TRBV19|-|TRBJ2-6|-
CASSISSPDGANVLTF
TGTGCCAGTAGTATCTCTAGTCCAGATGGGGCCAACGTCCTGACTTTC
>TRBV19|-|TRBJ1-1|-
CASSIARDTEAFF
TGTGCCAGTAGTATAGCGAGGGACACTGAAGCTTTCTTT
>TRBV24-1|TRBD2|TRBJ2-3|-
CATSLAGARTDTQYF
TGTGCCACCAGTTTAGCGGGGGCCCGCACAGATACGCAGTATTTT
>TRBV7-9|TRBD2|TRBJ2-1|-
CASERGGLAGLSSYNEQFF
TGTGCCAGCGAAAGGGGGGGACTAGCGGGTCTAAGCTCCTACAATGAGCAGTTCTTC
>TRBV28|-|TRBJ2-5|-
CASSPTLGGPMETQYF
TGTGCCAGCAGCCCAACTCTGGGGGGGCCTATGGAGACCCAGTACTTC
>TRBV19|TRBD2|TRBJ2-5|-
CASGTSGRETQYF
TGTGCCAGTGGGACTAGCGGGAGAGAGACCCAGTACTTC
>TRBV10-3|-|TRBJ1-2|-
CAISRPLSGPGGYTF
TGTGCCATCAGTCGACCACTCTCAGGGCCCGGTGGCTACACCTTC
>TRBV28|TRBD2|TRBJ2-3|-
CATCPSGGPVPSTDTQYF
TGTGCCACCTGCCCTAGCGGGGGGCCAGTCCCTAGCACAGATACGCAGTATTTT
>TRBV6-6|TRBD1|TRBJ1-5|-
CASTGGARNQPQHF
TGTGCCAGCACAGGGGGCGCGCGCAATCAGCCCCAGCATTTT
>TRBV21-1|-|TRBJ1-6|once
CASSKNRQGAFNSPLHF
TGTGCCAGCAGCAAAAATCGACAGGGGGCCTTTAATTCACCCCTCCACTTT
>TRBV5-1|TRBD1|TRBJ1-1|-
CASSAWTGGNTEAFF
TGCGCCAGCAGCGCGTGGACAGGGGGGAACACTGAAGCTTTCTTT
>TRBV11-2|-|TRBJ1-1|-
CASSLGRDEAFF
TGTGCCAGCAGCCTGGGGCGTGACGAAGCTTTCTTT
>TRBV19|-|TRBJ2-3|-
CATEMVDTQYF
TGTGCCACCGAGATGGTCGATACGCAGTATTTT
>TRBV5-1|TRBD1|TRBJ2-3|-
CASSLWVRQGAEADTQYF
TGCGCCAGCAGCTTGTGGGTCCGCCAGGGGGCAGAGGCAGATACGCAGTATTTT
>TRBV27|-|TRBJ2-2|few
CASTGQGYTGELFF
TGTGCCAGCACCGGGCAGGGGTACACCGGGGAGCTGTTTTTT
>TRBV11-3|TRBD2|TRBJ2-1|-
CASSSPETSANEQFF
TGTGCCAGCAGCTCCCCCGAGACTAGCGCCAATGAGCAGTTCTTC
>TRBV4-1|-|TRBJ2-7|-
CASSQADSSSYEQYF
TGCGCCAGCAGCCAAGCGGACTCGAGCTCCTACGAGCAGTACTTC
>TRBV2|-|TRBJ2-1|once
CASSIEGLYNEQFF
TGTGCCAGCAGCATTGAGGGTCTCTACAATGAGCAGTTCTTC
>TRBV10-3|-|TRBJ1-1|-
CAISQGSTEAFF
TGTGCCATCAGCCAGGGTAGCACTGAAGCTTTCTTT
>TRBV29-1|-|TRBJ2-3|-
CSVGSGAVSTDTQYF
TGCAGCGTTGGCTCGGGAGCGGTTAGCACAGATACGCAGTATTTT
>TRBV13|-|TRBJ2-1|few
CASSPRGGGYNEQFF
TGTGCCAGCAGCCCGAGGGGGGGAGGCTACAATGAGCAGTTCTTC
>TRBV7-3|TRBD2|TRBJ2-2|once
CASRLGRAILGELFF
TGTGCCAGCAGATTGGGGAGGGCCATATTGGGGGAGCTGTTTTTT
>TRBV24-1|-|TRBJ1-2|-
CATSDPSMGLLGGYTF
TGTGCCACCAGTGACCCGTCCATGGGACTTCTGGGTGGCTACACCTTC
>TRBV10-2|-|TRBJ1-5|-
CASSDRAANQPQHF
TGCGCCAGCAGTGATCGCGCCGCCAATCAGCCCCAGCATTTT
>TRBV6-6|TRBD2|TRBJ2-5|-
CASSPLAGRWETQYF
TGTGCCAGCAGTCCCCTAGCGGGGAGATGGGAGACCCAGTACTTC
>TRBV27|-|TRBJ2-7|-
CASSWAGPYEQYF
TGTGCCAGCAGTTGGGCGGGACCCTACGAGCAGTACTTC
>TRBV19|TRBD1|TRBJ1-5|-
CASSTRHRGYQPQHF
TGTGCCAGTAGTACCCGACACAGGGGGTATCAGCCCCAGCATTTT
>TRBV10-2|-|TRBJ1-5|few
CASSEMEGAPQHF
TGCGCCAGCAGTGAGATGGAAGGGGCACCCCAGCATTTT
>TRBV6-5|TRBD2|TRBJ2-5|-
CASSYLGGLETQYF
TGTGCCAGCAGTTACCTCGGGGGGTTGGAGACCCAGTACTTC
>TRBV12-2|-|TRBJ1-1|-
CASRSTGTDTEAFF
TGTGCAAGTCGCTCAACAGGCACAGACACTGAAGCTTTCTTT
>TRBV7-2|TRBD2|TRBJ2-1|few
CASTPRASGGAEQFF
TGTGCCAGCACCCCCCGGGCTAGCGGGGGGGCGGAGCAGTTCTTC
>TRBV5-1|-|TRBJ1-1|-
CASSLNQGGTEAFF
TGCGCCAGCAGCTTGAATCAGGGAGGCACTGAAGCTTTCTTT
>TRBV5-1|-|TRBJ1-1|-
CASSHDSYDTEAFF
TGCGCCAGCAGCCACGACAGTTATGACACTGAAGCTTTCTTT